The present entry profiles one T cell receptor (beta chain) with its context. Participant-given clinical history determined each cohort assignment. The data derive from a study of blood T cell repertoires in COVID-19. Germline V CDR1 and CDR2: LGHNA, YSLEER. This CDR3 has 13 amino acids. V lost 4 bases, J lost 4 bases, and 2 bases stayed unmatched. Per the study methods: Amplifying reference gene primers gave estimates of nucleated cell counts. Some clones are missing from TCRdb's copy, which holds only in-frame ones; the method was immunoSEQ multiplex PCR. The V and J calls and clone size are taken from that table; D and trimming were inferred from the DNA. This sample yields about 340,000 clones, of which more than 85% are seen a single time; around 18% belongs to the top ten.

The source is a woman between 25 and 40 years old who had recovered from COVID-19. Material: PBMCs or T cells enriched from blood (not recorded which). The genes are TRBV4-3 and TRBJ2-3, with 7 bases aligning to TRBD2. CDR3 sequence: CASSREGADTQYF. CDR3 coding DNA: TGCGCCAGCAGCCGGGAGGGTGCAGATACGCAGTATTTT.